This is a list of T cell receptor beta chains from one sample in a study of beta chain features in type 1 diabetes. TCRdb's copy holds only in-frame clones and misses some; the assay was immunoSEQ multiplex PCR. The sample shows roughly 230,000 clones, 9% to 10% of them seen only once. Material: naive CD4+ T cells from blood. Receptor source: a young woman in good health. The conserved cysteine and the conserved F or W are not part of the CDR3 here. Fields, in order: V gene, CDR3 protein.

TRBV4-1 ASSQPKGDRWDNNEQF
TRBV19 ASSILAGEQF
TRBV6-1 ASSETGFATEAF
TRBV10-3 AISDPDRAEQY
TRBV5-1 ASSPGTEGTEAF
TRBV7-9 ASSPGTSGGETQY
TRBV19 ASRTGAGANVLT
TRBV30 AWSPRGQPQH
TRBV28 ASSKTSRGEQF
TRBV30 AWSAGTTYNEQF
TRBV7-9 ASSPDPGYEQY
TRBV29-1 SAGRALLNTEAF
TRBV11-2 ASSFEVSGNTIY
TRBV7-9 ASSSEGSTQRETQY
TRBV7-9 ASSPGTSGRRTGELF
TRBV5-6 ASSFLGGLNYGYT
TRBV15 ATSTGRGEKLF
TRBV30 AWSVQAGGSDTQY
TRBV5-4 ASSLRQEVGYT
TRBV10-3 AISGSVTGVYEQY
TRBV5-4 ASSNGLAGARIHEQY
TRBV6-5 ASSYQGNNEQF
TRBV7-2 ASSQLNTEAF
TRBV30 AWGTGQGAYGYT
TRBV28 ASSIPWAPNYEQY
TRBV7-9 ASSLGELGNTEAF
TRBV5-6 ASSLDWETYEQY
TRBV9 ASSAGGGTGGLNSEAF
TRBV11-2 ASSPVQGAEAF
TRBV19 ASSVRTGPNTEAF
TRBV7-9 ASSLDQMDTQY
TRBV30 AWSVQDGGVNTGELF
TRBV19 ASNPGTEIREQY
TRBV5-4 ASSSDSTNTGELF
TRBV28 ASSDHRGRGTQY
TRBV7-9 ASSQTGTGQETQY